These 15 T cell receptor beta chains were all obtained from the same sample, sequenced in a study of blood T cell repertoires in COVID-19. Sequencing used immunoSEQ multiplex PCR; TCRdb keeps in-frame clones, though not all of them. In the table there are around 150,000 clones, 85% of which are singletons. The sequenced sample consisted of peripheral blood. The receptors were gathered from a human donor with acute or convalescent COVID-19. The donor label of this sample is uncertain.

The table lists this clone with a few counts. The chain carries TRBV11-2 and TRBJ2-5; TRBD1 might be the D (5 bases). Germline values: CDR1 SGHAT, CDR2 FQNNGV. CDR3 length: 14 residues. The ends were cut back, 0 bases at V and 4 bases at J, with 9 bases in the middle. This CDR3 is CASSLEGRVETQYF. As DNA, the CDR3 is TGTGCCAGCAGCTTAGAGGGCAGGGTAGAGACCCAGTACTTC.

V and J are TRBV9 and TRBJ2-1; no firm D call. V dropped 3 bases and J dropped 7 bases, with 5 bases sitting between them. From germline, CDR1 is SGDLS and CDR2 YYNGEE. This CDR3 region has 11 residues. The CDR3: CASSGQNEQFF. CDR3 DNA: TGTGCCAGCAGCGGGCAGAATGAGCAGTTCTTC.

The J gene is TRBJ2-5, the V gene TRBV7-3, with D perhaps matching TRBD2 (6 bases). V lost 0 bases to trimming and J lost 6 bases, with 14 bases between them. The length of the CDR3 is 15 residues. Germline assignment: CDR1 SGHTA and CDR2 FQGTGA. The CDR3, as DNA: TGTGCCAGCAGCTTAACCTCAGGAGGGAGACAGACCCAGTACTTC. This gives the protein CASSLTSGGRQTQYF.

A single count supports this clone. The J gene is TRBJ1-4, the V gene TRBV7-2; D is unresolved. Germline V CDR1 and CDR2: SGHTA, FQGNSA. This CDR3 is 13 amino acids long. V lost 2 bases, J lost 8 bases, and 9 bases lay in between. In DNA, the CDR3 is TGTGCCAGCAGCTTAAACAGCAGGGAAAAACTGTTTTTT. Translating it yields CASSLNSREKLFF.

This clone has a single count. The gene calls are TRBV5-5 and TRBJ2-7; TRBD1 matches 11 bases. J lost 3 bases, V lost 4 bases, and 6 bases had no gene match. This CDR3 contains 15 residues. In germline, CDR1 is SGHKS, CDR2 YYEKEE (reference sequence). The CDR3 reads CASSRPGTGGYEQYF. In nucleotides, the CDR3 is TGTGCCAGCAGCAGGCCCGGGACAGGGGGCTACGAGCAGTACTTC. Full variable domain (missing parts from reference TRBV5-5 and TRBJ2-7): DAGVTQSPTHLIKTRGQQVTLRCSPISGHKSVSWYQQVLGQGPQFIFQYYEKEERGRGNFPDRFSARQFPNYSSELNVNALLLGDSALYLCASSRPGTGGYEQYFGPGTRLTVT.

As DNA, the CDR3 is TGCGCCAGCAGCTTGGCCACTAGCGGCACAGATACGCAGTATTTT. It encodes CASSLATSGTDTQYF. The chain joins TRBV5-1 to TRBJ2-3; 7 bases match TRBD2. V shed 0 bases, J shed 1 base, and the junction held 2 bases outside the gene matches. Germline loops: CDR1 SGHRS, CDR2 YFSETQ. CDR3 size: 15 residues.

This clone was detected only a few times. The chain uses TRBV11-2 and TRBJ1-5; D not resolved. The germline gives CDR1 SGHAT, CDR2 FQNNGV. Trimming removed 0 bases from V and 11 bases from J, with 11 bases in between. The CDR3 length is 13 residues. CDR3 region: CASSLEAAGTQHF. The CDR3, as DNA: TGTGCCAGCAGCTTAGAAGCAGCCGGGACCCAGCATTTT.

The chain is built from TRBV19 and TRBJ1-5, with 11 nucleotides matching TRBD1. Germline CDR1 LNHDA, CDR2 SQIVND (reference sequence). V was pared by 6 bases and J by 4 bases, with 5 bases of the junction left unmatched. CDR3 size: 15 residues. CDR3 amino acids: CASRDRGRGNQPQHF. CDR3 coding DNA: TGTGCCAGTAGGGACAGGGGGCGGGGGAATCAGCCCCAGCATTTT. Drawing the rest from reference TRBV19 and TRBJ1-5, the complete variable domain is DGGITQSPKYLFRKEGQNVTLSCEQNLNHDAMYWYRQDPGQGLRLIYYSQIVNDFQKGDIAEGYSVSREKKESFPLTVTSAQKNPTAFYLCASRDRGRGNQPQHFGDGTRLSIL.

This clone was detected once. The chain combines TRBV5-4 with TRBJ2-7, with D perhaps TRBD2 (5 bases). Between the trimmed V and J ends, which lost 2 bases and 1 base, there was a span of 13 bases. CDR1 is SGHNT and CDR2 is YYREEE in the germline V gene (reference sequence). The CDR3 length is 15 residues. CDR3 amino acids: CASSLMDSLSYEQYF. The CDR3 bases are TGTGCCAGCAGCTTAATGGACTCTCTTTCCTACGAGCAGTACTTC.

This CDR3 is CASSIGQGRSDSPLHF. The CDR3 region has the DNA TGCGCCAGCAGCATCGGACAGGGGAGGTCGGATTCACCCCTCCACTTT. The rearrangement links TRBV5-1 to TRBJ1-6; TRBD1 aligns across 9 bases. Germline V gene data show CDR1 as SGHRS and CDR2 as YFSETQ. The CDR3 is made up of 16 amino acids. J gave up 8 bases and V 4 bases, and 10 bases lay outside the gene matches. Supplemented by reference TRBV5-1 and TRBJ1-6, the full variable domain reads KAGVTQTPRYLIKTRGQQVTLSCSPISGHRSVSWYQQTPGQGLQFLFEYFSETQRNKGNFPGRFSGRQFSNSRSEMNVSTLELGDSALYLCASSIGQGRSDSPLHFGNGTRLTVT.

The CDR3 region has the DNA TGTGCCAGCAGTTCCGGGACAGGTCCCTTTAATGAAAAACTGTTTTTT. This sequence encodes CASSSGTGPFNEKLFF. V gene TRBV28 combines with J gene TRBJ1-4; the match to TRBD1 covers 8 bases. This CDR3 is built from 16 residues. Losses at the gene ends were 4 bases for V and 4 bases for J; bases not matched to a gene: 8. The germline V gene encodes CDR1 MDHEN and CDR2 SYDVKM.

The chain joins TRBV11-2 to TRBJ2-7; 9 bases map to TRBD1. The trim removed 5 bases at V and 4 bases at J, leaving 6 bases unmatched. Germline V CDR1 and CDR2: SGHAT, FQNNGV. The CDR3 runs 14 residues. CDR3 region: CASSTTGGRYEQYF. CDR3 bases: TGTGCCAGCAGCACCACAGGGGGCAGGTACGAGCAGTACTTC.

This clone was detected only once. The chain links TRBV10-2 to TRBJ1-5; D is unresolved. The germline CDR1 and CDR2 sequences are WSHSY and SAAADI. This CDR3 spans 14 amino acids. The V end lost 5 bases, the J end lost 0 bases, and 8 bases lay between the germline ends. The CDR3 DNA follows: TGCGCCAGCAGTTATAGCAATAGCAATCAGCCCCAGCATTTT. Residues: CASSYSNSNQPQHF.

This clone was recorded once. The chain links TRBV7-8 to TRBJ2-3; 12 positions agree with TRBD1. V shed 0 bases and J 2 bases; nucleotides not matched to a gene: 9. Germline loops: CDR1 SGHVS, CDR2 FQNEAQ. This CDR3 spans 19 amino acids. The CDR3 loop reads CASSLAKGQGARTTDTQYF. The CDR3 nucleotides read TGTGCCAGCAGCTTAGCAAAGGGACAGGGGGCGCGGACCACAGATACGCAGTATTTT.

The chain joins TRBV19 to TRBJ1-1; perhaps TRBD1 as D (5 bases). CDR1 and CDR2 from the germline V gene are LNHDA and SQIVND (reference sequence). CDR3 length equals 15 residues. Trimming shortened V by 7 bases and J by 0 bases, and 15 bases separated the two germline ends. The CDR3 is CASKGGAGMNTEAFF. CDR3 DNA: TGTGCCAGTAAAGGTGGGGCAGGGATGAACACTGAAGCTTTCTTT.